A single TCR beta chain is shown here with its context. These data come from a study of blood T cell repertoires in COVID-19. Study details: Both acute and convalescent COVID-19 samples were obtained from the United States, Italy and Spain. Sources were T cells, B-cell-depleted T cells, or PBMCs; the material itself was cDNA or gDNA.

Germline V gives CDR1 SGHTA, CDR2 FQGTGA. V was shortened by 5 bases and J by 4 bases, with 17 bases between the two germline ends. The CDR3 has 15 amino acids. As handled by the study authors: Quantification of nucleated cells was approximated via reference gene primer amplification. TCRdb's copy holds only in-frame clones and misses some; the assay was immunoSEQ multiplex PCR. V, J and clone size are those of that table, while D and trimming were read from the DNA. The sample yields some 240,000 clones, 89% seen once. Sequenced input: peripheral blood. This clonotype originated in a woman aged 40 to 55 who had recovered from COVID-19. The J gene is TRBJ1-2, the V gene TRBV7-3; weak D call: TRBD1 (5 bases). CDR3 DNA sequence: TGTGCCAGCAGCCCCGATGGGGCTTCGGGCTATGGCTACACCTTC. Translation gives CASSPDGASGYGYTF.